This TCR beta chain derives from a study of blood T cell repertoires in COVID-19. Enrolled during active infection, Seattle patients were then followed longitudinally. The CDR3 sequence is 16 residues long. Germline V gene data show CDR1 as MGHRA and CDR2 as YSYEKL. Trimming shortened V by 0 bases and J by 3 bases, and 12 bases separated the two germline ends. As processed by the authors: Estimation of nucleated cell counts relied on the amplification of reference gene primers. Profiled with immunoSEQ multiplex PCR; TCRdb holds only in-frame clones, not every one. V and J calls and clone size follow that table, whereas D and trimming were derived from the DNA. The profile shows 300,000 to 350,000 clones, 90% of them singletons.

The receptor comes from a woman aged 40 to 49 with COVID-19, enrolled during active disease. The chain employs TRBV4-1 and TRBJ1-5, with D tentatively TRBD1 (6 bases). The sample consisted of peripheral blood. In DNA form, the CDR3 reads TGCGCCAGCAGCCAAGACAGACAGGTATTCAATCAGCCCCAGCATTTT. Encoded protein: CASSQDRQVFNQPQHF.